The entry below gives a single T cell receptor beta chain sequence along with its context. The antigen it recognizes is unknown. It has no much larger one-base neighbor in the sample; base qualities were not kept. The entry originates in a study of T cell responses to AZD1222 COVID-19 vaccine (dated by TCRdb to the early 2020s). The study in broad terms: AZD1222 recipients with second doses at about 4 weeks or about 12 weeks were pooled, because spike-specific TCR depth and breadth did not differ between schedules. A total of approximately 230 trial participants underwent TCR sequencing, of whom some 210 received two doses of AZD1222 and about 26 received two doses of the MenACWY control vaccine. Trial participants were enrolled by age into subgroups of 18-55, 56-69 and 70-plus years, and around 150, 28 and 57 TCR-sequenced participants, respectively, were included in these subgroups. Broader findings and caveats from the paper: Participants were mostly white British, with more females than males. The authors suggested clonal diversity may have been underestimated. Nearly half of unique spike-specific TCRs reportedly recognized epitopes outside regions mutated in the B.1.351 and B.1.1.7 variants. Vaccine-associated CD4 TCRs spanned the whole spike protein, with dominant responses in regions 160-218 and 743-854. Only five to seven AZD1222 recipients were SARS-CoV-2 seropositive at baseline, limiting conclusions about previously exposed vaccinees. Because no day 14 peak-response samples were available, the repertoires could be characterized only after the peak T cell response. In the small 56-69-year group, the increase in depth fell short of significance, most likely because of low power. Spike-specific TCR breadth and depth rose significantly after two AZD1222 doses compared with day 0 and with MenACWY recipients.

The intended sense of this specimen's time point label: baseline before first vaccination. Samples from vaccinated people were obtained from the UK trials COV001 and COV002, which included a single-blind randomized controlled phase 2/3 trial of AZD1222 (ChAdOx1 nCoV-19) in healthy adults. For TCRbeta chain sequencing, PBMC samples were collected from trial participants at day 0 and at day 28 after the second dose. The CDR3 regions of human TCRbeta chains were subjected to immunosequencing. Concerning the study's data processing: Repertoire TCRs were checked for matches against a reference library of SARS-CoV-2-specific TCRs that had been generated using the MIRA antigen-specificity platform. Breadth was defined as the fraction of unique TCRs that were SARS-CoV-2-associated, and depth was defined as the fraction of total T cells that were SARS-CoV-2-associated. Using the MIRA data, each spike-specific TCR was assigned both to the spike region to which the TCR was reactive and to a CD4 or CD8 class. Log10-transformed breadth and depth values were compared by one-way ANOVA with Sidak's multiple comparisons tests. TCRdb stores this immuneACCESS table with in-frame sequences only. Part of the clones is absent; in the studies checked, under half of the shortfall reflects unresolved V genes, and no reason is known for the rest. V, J and clone size reflect that table, while D and trimming were determined from the DNA. The sample table contains approximately 170,000 clones; only one count was recorded for 85% to 95% of them. The ten largest make up around 4% of the sample.

The material was peripheral blood, obtained on day 0 of AZD1222 vaccination. The TCR originated in an adult in good health.

CDR3 region: CASSQAGQRPYGYTF. The sequenced DNA: TGTGCCAGCAGCCAAGCAGGACAGCGCCCCTATGGCTACACCTTC. This sequence uses TRBV3-1 (or the pseudogene TRBV3-2) and TRBJ1-2; TRBD1 is possibly the D segment (6 matching bases). From its cysteine to its phenylalanine, the CDR3 spans 15 amino acids. The read is trimmed to its CDR3 DNA, 45 bases read in frame from base 1. Trimming takes 1 base from V and 4 bases from J, and the germline ends sit 13 bases apart. CDR1 and CDR2 were assigned from the germline V gene (reference sequence) as LGHDT and YNNKEL.